This record looks at one T cell receptor (beta chain) sequence and its context. This clonotype has ten or more counts. The specificity of this receptor is unknown. No base quality values were provided; no much bigger clone lies one nucleotide off. This sample is part of a study of Graves' ophthalmopathy and Graves' hyperthyroidism (dated 2018 in TCRdb). In terms of the full investigation: Peripheral blood was collected at initial diagnosis, prior to any treatment. TCR beta repertoire signatures were used to distinguish Graves' ophthalmopathy from Graves' hyperthyroidism and to predict progression to ophthalmopathy. In total, 135 blood samples were TCR-sequenced: some 43 ophthalmopathy, some 75 hyperthyroidism and some 17 hyperthyroidism-to-ophthalmopathy patients. To explore V-J signatures that distinguish ophthalmopathy from hyperthyroidism, a discovery set of under 110 patients was enrolled, made up of 40 to 45 with ophthalmopathy and around 57 with stable hyperthyroidism. An independent validation cohort was composed of approximately 19 hyperthyroidism patients and more than 15 patients who later progressed from hyperthyroidism to ophthalmopathy. In more than five hyperthyroidism patients, T-cell repertoires of thyroid tissue and blood were compared. Once sampling was done, hyperthyroidism patients were given methimazole at a starting dose of 30 mg daily, while ophthalmopathy patients were given high-dose intravenous methylprednisolone. The approximately 98 discovery patients were randomly divided into training and test sets at a 7:3 ratio. Beyond this particular receptor, the publication reports: Most of the expanded thyroid clonotypes with a frequency above 0.001 were also detected in blood, and it was suggested that the thyroid immune response may be reflected by blood repertoires. No statistical method was used to predetermine the sample size, and group allocation was not hidden from the investigators. In validation, the model predicted ophthalmopathy progression with about 71% sensitivity and approximately 78% specificity; roughly eleven predicted patients were CT-confirmed with GO in a median of approximately six months. In cross-validation, the 13-signature model distinguished ophthalmopathy from stable hyperthyroidism with 87.88% sensitivity and 81% to 82% specificity, while in the test set the corresponding values were about 80% and 75%.

For repertoire sequencing, TCR beta CDR3 regions were amplified from RNA transcripts. HTBI primers and the Qiagen OneStep RT-PCR kit were used in a first-round RT-PCR, which was followed by a second-round multiplex PCR, size selection and purification. Libraries were sequenced paired-end with 100 bp reads on an Illumina HiSeq2000. Per the source publication's procedure: Reads were processed with SOAPnuke, discarding reads with adapters, uncalled bases, mean Phred below 15, or no exact constant-primer or identifier match. High-quality paired reads were merged with COPE v1.2.5. Unique nucleotide sequences were defined as clonotypes and aligned to IMGT TRB V, D and J references using MiTCR v1.1. The analysis was limited to V-J combinations with a frequency above 0.0001, which together covered approximately 99% of repertoires. A TCR clonal expansion and chaos score per V-J combination was defined as the ratio of F50 clonal expansion to chaos observed in the TCRdist matrix. Welch's t-statistics and random forest were used to narrow the features down to around 13 V-J combinations, which were then fed into a naive Bayes classifier. The Morisita-Horn index was used to measure how similar the thyroid and blood repertoires were. Clones were called with MiXCR by TCRdb after fastp trimmed the public reads at Q25, and only in-frame beta chains were retained. Each entry merges the rows of one CDR3 protein and shows their most common DNA and genes. In this record, the V and J calls reflect TCRdb's handling and not the investigators' own analysis. Here the sample has roughly 500,000 distinct CDR3 sequences; 14% occur a single time. In total, the top ten clones hold 8% to 10% of the sample.

V was cut back by 5 bases and J by 3 bases, leaving a gap of 11 bases between them. The CDR3, from cysteine to phenylalanine, totals 13 residues. Only the CDR3 DNA is retained, 39 bases long and in frame from the first base. Reading the germline V gene (reference sequence) gives CDR1 LNHDA and CDR2 SQIVND. Patients with ophthalmopathy had moderately to severely active disease, with a Clinical Activity Score of 3 or more, a NOSPECS grade of 4 or more, and a disease duration of less than 3 months. Patients were excluded if they had other autoimmune diseases, uncontrolled infections, pregnancy or lactation. Diagnosis was based on clinical symptoms, serum thyroxine, TRAb, thyroid ultrasound and orbital computed tomography. Using Ficoll-Paque density gradient centrifugation, PBMCs were isolated from 10 ml of fresh peripheral blood. Total RNA was extracted using Trizol reagent, and RNA quality was checked on an Agilent 2100 Bioanalyzer.

This sequence uses TRBV19 and TRBJ2-7; tentative D gene TRBD2, with 6 bases matching. Specimen: blood. The sequence derives from a woman in her twenties or thirties with Graves' ophthalmopathy. Donor details come from another sample of the same person, matched by shared clones. Read as DNA, the sequence is TGTGCCAGTAGTGTCTCCGGGGGCTACGAGCAGTACTTC. The translation is CASSVSGGYEQYF.